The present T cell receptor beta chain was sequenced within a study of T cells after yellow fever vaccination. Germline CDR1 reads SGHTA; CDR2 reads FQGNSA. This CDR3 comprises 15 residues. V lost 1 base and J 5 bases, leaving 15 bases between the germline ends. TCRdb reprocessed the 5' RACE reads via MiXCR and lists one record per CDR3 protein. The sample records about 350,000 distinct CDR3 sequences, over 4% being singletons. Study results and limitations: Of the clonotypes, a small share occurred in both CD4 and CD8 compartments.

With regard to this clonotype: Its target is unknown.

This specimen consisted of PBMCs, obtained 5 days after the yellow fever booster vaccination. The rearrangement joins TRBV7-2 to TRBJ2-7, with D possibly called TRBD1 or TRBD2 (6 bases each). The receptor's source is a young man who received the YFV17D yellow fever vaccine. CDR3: CASSLVGGLFDEQYF. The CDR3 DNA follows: TGTGCCAGCAGCTTAGTTGGGGGGCTATTCGACGAGCAGTACTTC.